One sample yielded the 3 T cell receptor beta chains listed below, sequenced in a study of cytomegalovirus exposure and HLA in healthy donors. Primers for the PCR totalled 60 Vbeta and 13 Jbeta. TCRdb's copy holds only in-frame clones and misses some; the assay was immunoSEQ multiplex PCR. The data contain about 120,000 clones, around four fifths of them seen just once; the ten biggest clones take up approximately 1.5%. Sequenced input: PBMCs. These TCRs come from a female donor in good health and CMV-seronegative.

Only one count was recorded for this clone. This chain links TRBV27 with TRBJ2-2; 8 nucleotides match TRBD2. J was trimmed by 8 bases and V by 5 bases; bases with no gene match: 10. Germline V gene lookup returns CDR1 MNHEY and CDR2 SMNVEV (reference sequence). The CDR3 loop spans 15 amino acids. As DNA, the CDR3 is TGTGCCAGCAGTGGTTACCGGGAGGGCCCGGGGGAGCTGTTTTTT. Protein: CASSGYREGPGELFF.

This sequence joins TRBV2 and TRBJ1-1, with 9 bases that match TRBD1. The CDR3 sequence is 17 residues long. In germline, CDR1 is SNHLY, CDR2 FYNNEI. Losses at the gene ends were 6 bases for V and 4 bases for J; bases not matched to a gene: 15. Here the CDR3 reads CASREDRGWYQVTEAFF. CDR3 nucleotide sequence: TGTGCCAGCAGGGAGGACAGGGGTTGGTATCAGGTCACTGAAGCTTTCTTT.

CDR3 DNA: TGTGCCAGCAGTTTGTACAGGGCTAGCACAGATACGCAGTATTTT. Its protein product is CASSLYRASTDTQYF. The J gene is TRBJ2-3, the V gene TRBV28, with D perhaps matching TRBD1 (6 bases). The CDR3 loop spans 15 amino acids. Germline V lookup: CDR1 MDHEN, CDR2 SYDVKM. The ends were cut back, 3 bases at V and 0 bases at J, with 10 bases in the middle.